These T cell receptor beta chains were read from a single sample in a study of shared clonotypes between healthy human individuals. The table came from immunoSEQ multiplex PCR; TCRdb's copy has only in-frame clones and leaves some out. This table has about 1,500,000 clones, roughly 95% appearing once. Material for sequencing was naive CD4+ T cells sorted from blood. The source of these receptors is a man aged 30 to 45 in good health. Both conserved end residues are part of each CDR3. Each record gives: clone size, J gene, D gene, V gene, CDR3 DNA, CDR3 protein. The D gene is left open where the match is weak. Not all rows give a size; the values are once, few, many and, for expanded clones, a class.

>-|TRBJ2-1|-|TRBV9
TGTGCCAGCAGCGCCCTAGCTAGGGATAATGAGCAGTTCTTC
CASSALARDNEQFF
>-|TRBJ2-7|TRBD1|TRBV5-1
TGCGCCAGCAGCTTACGGGCAGGGGGCGAGCAGTACTTC
CASSLRAGGEQYF
>-|TRBJ2-3|-|TRBV29-1
TGCAGCGTTGATTACTACGGCGTCAGACCCGAAGATACGCAGTATTTT
CSVDYYGVRPEDTQYF
>-|TRBJ1-1|-|TRBV5-1
TGCGCCAGCAGCTTGGGCGGGACAAAGAACACTGAAGCTTTCTTT
CASSLGGTKNTEAFF
>-|TRBJ2-1|-|TRBV5-1
TGCGCCAGCAGCTTGGTTGGCAGCCCCCTTGCCTACAATGAGCAGTTCTTC
CASSLVGSPLAYNEQFF
>-|TRBJ2-1|-|TRBV27
TGTGCCAGCAGCCCCACCCGGGACGGATACAATGAGCAGTTCTTC
CASSPTRDGYNEQFF
>-|TRBJ2-5|TRBD2|TRBV7-2
TGTGCCAGCAGTCCTCCGGGACTAGCGGGAGGGCGTGAGACCCAGTACTTC
CASSPPGLAGGRETQYF
>-|TRBJ1-1|TRBD1|TRBV5-4
TGTGCCAGCAGCTCCGGACAGGGGCTGGTCACTGAAGCTTTCTTT
CASSSGQGLVTEAFF
>-|TRBJ1-5|-|TRBV30
TGTGCCTGGAGTACCGGGACAAATGGGAATCAGCCCCAGCATTTT
CAWSTGTNGNQPQHF
>-|TRBJ2-1|TRBD2|TRBV25-1
TGTGCCAGCAGTGCCACCCCACTAGCGGGAGCCGGTAATGAGCAGTTCTTC
CASSATPLAGAGNEQFF
>-|TRBJ2-1|-|TRBV27
TGTGCCAGCAGTTTTTTAAGCTCCTACAATGAGCAGTTCTTC
CASSFLSSYNEQFF
>-|TRBJ1-1|TRBD1|TRBV6-1
TGTGCCAGCAGTGTGGCAGGGGGGGACACTGAAGCTTTCTTT
CASSVAGGDTEAFF
>-|TRBJ2-3|-|TRBV7-2
TGTGCCAGCAGCCTACTGATGGGGGAAAACACAGATACGCAGTATTTT
CASSLLMGENTDTQYF
>-|TRBJ1-5|-|TRBV6-1
TGTGCCAGCAGTACCCTTTCCCTCGCTAATCAGCCCCAGCATTTT
CASSTLSLANQPQHF
>-|TRBJ1-1|-|TRBV9
TGTGCCAGCAGCGTCGAACCTGGCATGACTGAAGCTTTCTTT
CASSVEPGMTEAFF
>-|TRBJ2-3|TRBD2|TRBV11-1
TGTGCCAGCACCCTGAGGACTAGCGGGTTCGATACGCAGTATTTT
CASTLRTSGFDTQYF
>-|TRBJ2-1|-|TRBV2
TGTGCCAGCAGTGATTGGAGCTCCTACAATGAGCAGTTCTTC
CASSDWSSYNEQFF
>-|TRBJ2-5|TRBD1|TRBV11-2
TGTGCCAGCAGCTTTGACGGGACAGGGTCCGAGACCCAGTACTTC
CASSFDGTGSETQYF
>-|TRBJ2-1|TRBD2|TRBV10-1
TGCGCCAGCAGTGGAACTAGCGGGAGTAGGAGTGAGCAGTTCTTC
CASSGTSGSRSEQFF
>-|TRBJ1-4|-|TRBV7-8
TGTGCCAGCAGCCAACCCTGGGGGGGGTCTAATGAAAAACTGTTTTTT
CASSQPWGGSNEKLFF
>-|TRBJ1-2|-|TRBV5-4
TGTGCCAGCAGCCTGGACCGGATCTATGGCTACACCTTC
CASSLDRIYGYTF
>-|TRBJ2-1|TRBD2|TRBV5-4
TGTGCCAGCAGCTCCACTAGCGACAATGAGCAGTTCTTC
CASSSTSDNEQFF
>-|TRBJ1-5|-|TRBV5-1
TGCGCCAGCAGCTTGGACGGCGGCAATCAGCCCCAGCATTTT
CASSLDGGNQPQHF
>-|TRBJ2-7|TRBD2|TRBV13
TGTGCCAGCAGCCCCCGGGGCGCGGGAGGTTACGAGCAGTACTTC
CASSPRGAGGYEQYF
>-|TRBJ1-1|-|TRBV27
TGTGCCAGCAGTTACGACAGCATGAACACTGAAGCTTTCTTT
CASSYDSMNTEAFF
>-|TRBJ2-7|TRBD2|TRBV27
TGTGCCAGCAGTCCCTCCGGACTAGCGGCAAGGCCGTTCTACTCCTACGAGCAGTACTTC
CASSPSGLAARPFYSYEQYF
>-|TRBJ2-1|-|TRBV11-2
TGTGCCAGCAGCTCGGTACAGGGCTCCTACAATGAGCAGTTCTTC
CASSSVQGSYNEQFF
>-|TRBJ2-3|TRBD2|TRBV18
TGTGCCAGCTCGCCGACTAGCGGGATTTACATAGATACGCAGTATTTT
CASSPTSGIYIDTQYF
>-|TRBJ2-7|-|TRBV6-5
TGTGCCAGCAGTCACCACGTGAGGGGAACCTACGAGCAGTACTTC
CASSHHVRGTYEQYF
>-|TRBJ2-3|-|TRBV5-1
TGCGCCAGCAGCTTGGTGGGTTCAGATACGCAGTATTTT
CASSLVGSDTQYF
>-|TRBJ2-1|-|TRBV11-2
TGTGCCAGCAGCGGGGGAAGCTCCTACAATGAGCAGTTCTTC
CASSGGSSYNEQFF
>-|TRBJ2-1|-|TRBV5-6
TGTGCCAGCAGCTTTGAGACCTACAATGAGCAGTTCTTC
CASSFETYNEQFF
>-|TRBJ2-7|-|TRBV28
TGTGCCAGTTACCGGGAGACCTACGAGCAGTACTTC
CASYRETYEQYF
>-|TRBJ2-6|-|TRBV7-3
TGTGCCAGCGGGGACTCGAGCTCTGGGGCCAACGTCCTGACTTTC
CASGDSSSGANVLTF
>-|TRBJ2-5|-|TRBV5-5
TGTGCCAGCAGCTTGGCTCCCCAGGGAGGGGGGGAGACCCAGTACTTC
CASSLAPQGGGETQYF
>-|TRBJ2-7|TRBD1|TRBV5-4
TGTGCCAGCAGCCTTGGACAGGGTAACGAGCAGTACTTC
CASSLGQGNEQYF
>-|TRBJ1-5|TRBD1|TRBV10-1
TGCGCCAGCAGTCAGGGGGTGAATCAGCCCCAGCATTTT
CASSQGVNQPQHF
>-|TRBJ2-7|-|TRBV11-2
TGTGCCAGCAGCCGACAGGCCTACGAGCAGTACTTC
CASSRQAYEQYF
>-|TRBJ2-1|TRBD1|TRBV18
TGTGCCAGCTCACCACTGCCGGGCAGGGGGTATGAGCAGTTCTTC
CASSPLPGRGYEQFF
>-|TRBJ1-5|-|TRBV4-1
TGCGCCAGCAGCCAAGTAGAGGGTTTGCCCTACAATCAGCCCCAGCATTTT
CASSQVEGLPYNQPQHF
>-|TRBJ2-7|-|TRBV5-5
TGTGCCAGCAGCTCGACCTTCTACGAGCAGTACTTC
CASSSTFYEQYF
>-|TRBJ2-1|TRBD2|TRBV19
TGTGCCAGTAGTCCCAATCTAGCGGTTGGGTACAATGAGCAGTTCTTC
CASSPNLAVGYNEQFF
>-|TRBJ1-3|TRBD1|TRBV5-5
TGTGCCAGCAGCTTGGTAGGGACAGTCGGGGACACCATATATTTT
CASSLVGTVGDTIYF
>-|TRBJ2-7|-|TRBV11-2
TGTGCCAGCAGCTTAGATTTCCCCATCTCTAGCCCCTCCTACGAGCAGTACTTC
CASSLDFPISSPSYEQYF
>-|TRBJ2-3|TRBD2|TRBV2
TGTGCCAGCAGGGGACCGGGACTAGCGACAGATACGCAGTATTTT
CASRGPGLATDTQYF
>once|TRBJ1-2|TRBD1|TRBV6-6
TGTGCCAGCAGCCCGGGACAGGGCTTCTATGGCTACACCTTC
CASSPGQGFYGYTF